This T cell receptor (beta chain) was recorded in a study of long-term antiretroviral therapy in people with HIV. On this clone itself: Its antigen is unidentified. Other DNA sequences within the sample encode an identical CDR3.

Study results and caveats: ART adherence, viral resistance and therapy changes went undocumented. HIV repertoires spanned tighter CDR3 length ranges than controls did.

The CDR3 covers 13 residues. V was clipped by 0 bases and J by 2 bases, with 5 bases between them. CDR1 is MNHEY and CDR2 is SVGAGI in the germline V gene. From each donor, at least one pre-ART PBMC sample and at least two post-ART PBMC samples were obtained. At survey level, the immunoSEQ assay was run in its v3.0 version. The assay was immunoSEQ multiplex PCR, and TCRdb's table has in-frame clones only and misses some. The sample has tens of thousands of clones, 75% to 95% seen once. Sequencing used unsorted PBMCs, obtained about 5.2 years after starting antiretroviral therapy. This chain joins TRBV6-5 and TRBJ2-7; no clear D gene. The sequence was collected from a woman in her thirties or forties with HIV. CDR3 sequence: CASSYSPTYEQYF. The CDR3 nucleotides read TGTGCCAGCAGTTACTCACCTACCTACGAGCAGTACTTC.